Below, 8 T cell receptor beta chains from the same sample are listed, as sequenced in a study of PD-L1 blockade in urothelial cancer. The table came from immunoSEQ multiplex PCR; TCRdb's copy has only in-frame clones and leaves some out. This table has around 79,000 clones, 70% to 90% appearing once. As to time point: pretreatment peripheral blood. The specimen was PBMCs, collected around atezolizumab (anti-PD-L1) treatment. The receptors here all came from a man in his forties with urothelial cancer.

The V and J genes are TRBV18 and TRBJ1-1, with D possibly being TRBD1 (6 bases). This CDR3 has 11 amino acids. From germline, CDR1 is KGHSH and CDR2 LQKENI. The V and J ends lost 8 bases and 7 bases respectively, with 11 bases between them. The CDR3 nucleotides read TGTGCCAGCCAAGGACAGCTTGAAGCTTTCTTT. Amino acids: CASQGQLEAFF.

The chain is built from TRBV6-6 and TRBJ1-2; 9 bases match TRBD1. Germline CDR1 is MNHNY and CDR2 is SVGAGI (reference sequence). There are 14 residues in the CDR3. Trimming took 3 bases from V and 2 from J; bases not matched to a gene: 1. The CDR3: CASSYGTGNYGYTF. The CDR3 DNA sequence: TGTGCCAGCAGTTATGGGACAGGGAACTATGGCTACACCTTC.

V is TRBV10-3 and J is TRBJ1-3; D gene ambiguous. V was shortened by 2 bases and J by 8 bases, with 4 bases between the two germline ends. Germline loops: CDR1 ENHRY, CDR2 SYGVKD. The CDR3 runs to 11 residues. The CDR3 DNA is TGTGCCATCAGTGAGACGGACACCATATATTTT. Translated, it gives CAISETDTIYF.

This chain connects TRBV4-2 to TRBJ2-5; D is uncertain. The CDR3 consists of 16 residues. The V end was cut by 0 bases, the J end by 3 bases, with 14 bases between. From germline, CDR1 is LGHNA and CDR2 YNFKEQ. The CDR3 is CASSQDKTGLKETQYF. The CDR3 DNA reads TGTGCCAGCAGCCAAGATAAAACGGGTCTTAAAGAGACCCAGTACTTC.

The count of this clone is one. The chain joins TRBV5-4 to TRBJ1-3, with no clear D. The CDR3 is made up of 13 amino acids. Germline CDR1 SGHNT, CDR2 YYREEE (reference sequence). Trimming removed 1 base from V and 2 bases from J, with 4 bases in between. Written as DNA, the CDR3 is TGTGCCAGCAGCTTGACAGCTGGAAACACCATATATTTT. Translating it yields CASSLTAGNTIYF. The full variable domain, with the rest looked up from reference TRBV5-4 and TRBJ1-3, is ETGVTQSPTHLIKTRGQQVTLRCSSQSGHNTVSWYQQALGQGPQFIFQYYREEENGRGNFPPRFSGLQFPNYSSELNVNALELDDSALYLCASSLTAGNTIYFGEGSWLTVV.

This chain uses TRBV11-2 with TRBJ2-1; 9 nucleotides line up with TRBD2. There are 15 residues in the CDR3. In germline, CDR1 is SGHAT, CDR2 FQNNGV. Trimming at V came to 4 bases and at J to 3 bases, leaving 4 bases not matched to a gene. CDR3 bases: TGTGCCAGCAGCTCCGGGACTAGCAACTACAATGAGCAGTTCTTC. Translating gives CASSSGTSNYNEQFF.

The gene calls are TRBV13 and TRBJ1-1; TRBD1 matches at 10 bases. Per the germline V gene, CDR1 is PRHDT and CDR2 is FYEKMQ (reference sequence). The trim removed 3 bases at V and 3 bases at J, leaving 4 bases unmatched. CDR3 size: 15 residues. The CDR3 DNA reads as TGTGCCAGCAGCTTTAGACAGGGGGCATACACTGAAGCTTTCTTT. Amino acid sequence: CASSFRQGAYTEAFF.

This clone has only one observation. J is TRBJ2-5 and V is TRBV29-1; D ambiguous. This CDR3 region has 12 residues. CDR1 and CDR2 (germline): SQVTM, ANQGSEA. V shed 1 base and J shed 7 bases, with 10 bases lying between them. In DNA, the CDR3 is TGCAGCGTTGAAGTAACAAGTGGGACCCAGTACTTC. Translated, it gives CSVEVTSGTQYF.